The next 20 T cell receptor beta chains were all read from a single sample in a study of CD4+ T cells in melanoma. Some clones are missing from TCRdb's copy, which holds only in-frame ones; the method was immunoSEQ multiplex PCR. Among about 110,000 clones listed, around 92% were seen once. Sequencing input: peripheral blood. Receptor source: a human donor with melanoma.

DNA of the CDR3: TGTGCCAGCAGCGCGGCCCGCGATGAGCAGTTCTTC. Protein sequence: CASSAARDEQFF. The chain has TRBV7-2 and TRBJ2-1, with D hard to call. The CDR3 runs to 12 residues. CDR1 and CDR2 from the germline V gene are SGHTA and FQGNSA. V was pared by 5 bases and J by 8 bases, with 10 bases between. Using reference TRBV7-2 and TRBJ2-1 for the parts outside the CDR3, the full variable domain is GAGVSQSPSNKVTEKGKDVELRCDPISGHTALYWYRQSLGQGLEFLIYFQGNSAPDKSGLPSDRFSAERTGGSVSTLTIQRTQQEDSAVYLCASSAARDEQFFGPGTRLTVL.

CDR3 coding DNA: TGTGCCAGCAGCGTAGGCCGAGAGGAGGAGACCCAGTACTTC. Protein product: CASSVGREEETQYF. V and J are TRBV9 and TRBJ2-5, with D unresolved. Germline assignment: CDR1 SGDLS and CDR2 YYNGEE. Trimming removed 0 bases from V and 5 bases from J, with 11 bases in between. CDR3 length: 14 residues.

The chain uses TRBV28 and TRBJ1-2; 9 nucleotides line up with TRBD1. Per the germline V gene, CDR1 is MDHEN and CDR2 is SYDVKM. This CDR3 has 15 amino acids. V was clipped by 5 bases and J by 2 bases; unmatched bases: 6. CDR3 bases: TGTGCCAGCAGTCCCTGGGACAGGGCAAACTATGGCTACACCTTC. As protein: CASSPWDRANYGYTF.

This chain connects TRBV5-1 to TRBJ1-2; D gene uncertain. Germline-derived CDR1 and CDR2 are SGHRS and YFSETQ. Trimming left V 3 bases short and J 2 bases short, with 5 bases between. The CDR3 is 12 amino acids. CDR3 sequence: CASSSDNYGYTF. The CDR3 DNA follows: TGCGCCAGCAGCTCAGACAACTATGGCTACACCTTC.

This sequence joins TRBV29-1 and TRBJ2-3; 7 bases match TRBD2. The CDR3 contains 16 residues. The V segment lost 0 bases and the J segment 2 bases; nucleotides outside the gene matches: 8. Looked up from germline, CDR1 is SQVTM and CDR2 is ANQGSEA. The CDR3: CSVEDIGGGNTDTQYF. As DNA, the CDR3 is TGCAGCGTTGAAGATATCGGCGGGGGAAACACAGATACGCAGTATTTT.

The chain carries TRBV5-4 and TRBJ2-1, with 7 bases matching TRBD2. V was pared by 2 bases and J by 9 bases, with 8 bases of the junction left unmatched. Germline V gene data show CDR1 as SGHNT and CDR2 as YYREEE (reference sequence). The CDR3 is 14 residues long. The CDR3 loop is CASSFPGTKSEQFF. CDR3 bases: TGTGCCAGCAGCTTCCCCGGGACTAAGAGTGAGCAGTTCTTC.

This sequence joins TRBV12-2 and TRBJ2-2; the table's D call of TRBD2 was not tested on the DNA. TRBV12-2 is described as a pseudogene. The CDR3 extends over 18 amino acids. CDR3: CASRVTGDSSRETGELFF. CDR3 bases: TGTGCAAGTCGCGTAACGGGAGACAGTTCGCGGGAGACCGGGGAGCTGTTTTTT.

This chain links TRBV27 with TRBJ2-5, with D unclear. The germline gives CDR1 MNHEY, CDR2 SMNVEV (reference sequence). The CDR3 is 15 residues long. Trimming removed 1 base from V and 2 bases from J, with 11 bases in between. This CDR3 reads CASSLYYRSQETQYF. CDR3 sequence (DNA): TGTGCCAGCAGTTTATATTATCGGAGTCAAGAGACCCAGTACTTC.

The J gene is TRBJ2-3, the V gene TRBV7-2; 12 nucleotides align to TRBD2. CDR1 is SGHTA and CDR2 is FQGNSA in the germline V gene. The CDR3 covers 17 residues. Trimming at V came to 4 bases and at J to 6 bases, leaving 11 bases not matched to a gene. Here the CDR3 reads CASSSGLAGLRADTQYF. The CDR3 DNA follows: TGTGCCAGCAGCTCGGGACTAGCGGGCCTTAGGGCGGATACGCAGTATTTT.

This rearrangement joins TRBV5-1 to TRBJ2-2; possible D gene TRBD2, 6 bases. V was clipped by 6 bases and J by 1 base, with 13 bases between them. Germline V gene lookup returns CDR1 SGHRS and CDR2 YFSETQ. This CDR3 is built from 15 residues. CDR3 in amino acids: CASKGDSMNTGELFF. CDR3 bases: TGCGCCAGCAAAGGGGACTCTATGAACACCGGGGAGCTGTTTTTT.

The chain is built from TRBV2 and TRBJ2-3; TRBD1 matches 12 bases. The CDR3 is 20 residues long. Germline values: CDR1 SNHLY, CDR2 FYNNEI. J was trimmed by 4 bases and V by 7 bases; bases with no gene match: 21. CDR3 nucleotide sequence: TGTGCCAGCAACATTCGGGGGACAGGGGGCGCCGATTCGTCCTCAGATACGCAGTATTTT. Amino acid sequence: CASNIRGTGGADSSSDTQYF.

In this sample, this clone turned up a few times. V is TRBV19 and J is TRBJ2-1, with 9 bases that match TRBD2. The CDR3 consists of 17 residues. Losses at the gene ends were 3 bases for V and 6 bases for J; bases not matched to a gene: 12. From germline, CDR1 is LNHDA and CDR2 SQIVND (reference sequence). The DNA for the CDR3 is TGTGCCAGTAGTATGATTGCGGCGGGAGGGCGTGGCAATGAGCAGTTCTTC. It yields the protein CASSMIAAGGRGNEQFF. The full variable domain, completed using reference TRBV19 and TRBJ2-1, is DGGITQSPKYLFRKEGQNVTLSCEQNLNHDAMYWYRQDPGQGLRLIYYSQIVNDFQKGDIAEGYSVSREKKESFPLTVTSAQKNPTAFYLCASSMIAAGGRGNEQFFGPGTRLTVL.

V gene TRBV28 combines with J gene TRBJ1-5; no clear D. Germline V gene data show CDR1 as MDHEN and CDR2 as SYDVKM. The V end was cut by 2 bases, the J end by 9 bases, with 14 bases between. This CDR3 spans 14 amino acids. CDR3 sequence: CASSLESPRGPQHF. CDR3 nucleotides: TGTGCCAGCAGTTTAGAGTCCCCTCGGGGGCCCCAGCATTTT.

V gene TRBV19 combines with J gene TRBJ1-5; TRBD1 matches at 10 bases. With V trimmed by 4 bases and J by 1 base, 7 bases remained unmatched. The CDR3 runs to 17 residues. Germline V gives CDR1 LNHDA, CDR2 SQIVND (reference sequence). The CDR3 spells CASSTRTGGLSNQPQHF. DNA of the CDR3: TGTGCCAGTAGTACTAGGACAGGGGGTTTAAGCAATCAGCCCCAGCATTTT.

The genes are TRBV5-1 and TRBJ2-5; the D gene is possibly TRBD2 (6 bases). V was trimmed by 1 base and J by 5 bases, leaving 18 bases between them. Germline V CDR1 and CDR2: SGHRS, YFSETQ. This CDR3 is 16 amino acids long. DNA for the CDR3: TGCGCCAGCAGCTTGACGGGGACTCTTCCGCAGGAGACCCAGTACTTC. Translating gives CASSLTGTLPQETQYF.

This chain links TRBV5-1 with TRBJ2-2; the match to TRBD1 covers 8 bases. The CDR3 is made up of 14 amino acids. Germline V gene lookup returns CDR1 SGHRS and CDR2 YFSETQ. The V gene end was trimmed by 9 bases and the J gene end by 7 bases; junction bases not matched to a gene: 11. The DNA of the CDR3 is TGCGCCACTACCCGGGACAGGTTACTCGGGGAGCTGTTTTTT. Its protein is CATTRDRLLGELFF. Full variable domain (missing parts from reference TRBV5-1 and TRBJ2-2): KAGVTQTPRYLIKTRGQQVTLSCSPISGHRSVSWYQQTPGQGLQFLFEYFSETQRNKGNFPGRFSGRQFSNSRSEMNVSTLELGDSALYLCATTRDRLLGELFFGEGSRLTVL.

The DNA for the CDR3 is TGTGCCAGCAGCTTGGGCACCGGGACTACGATCAATGAGCAGTTCTTC. This translates into CASSLGTGTTINEQFF. This chain joins TRBV5-4 and TRBJ2-1; 7 positions match TRBD2. The CDR3 has 16 amino acids. V dropped 0 bases and J dropped 6; count of bases not matched to a gene: 9. Germline CDR1 SGHNT, CDR2 YYREEE (reference sequence). Full variable domain (outside the CDR3, taken from reference TRBV5-4 and TRBJ2-1): ETGVTQSPTHLIKTRGQQVTLRCSSQSGHNTVSWYQQALGQGPQFIFQYYREEENGRGNFPPRFSGLQFPNYSSELNVNALELDDSALYLCASSLGTGTTINEQFFGPGTRLTVL.

The CDR3 DNA sequence: TGTGCCAGCAGCTTAGAACTCCTTAGCTCCTACGAGCAGTACTTC. Residues: CASSLELLSSYEQYF. The J gene is TRBJ2-7, the V gene TRBV7-9; D not certain. In germline, CDR1 is SEHNR, CDR2 FQNEAQ (reference sequence). This CDR3 is built from 15 residues. The germline V and J ends were trimmed by 1 base and 0 bases, with 10 bases remaining between them.

The gene calls are TRBV6-5 and TRBJ1-2, with a tentative D call TRBD1 (5 bases). This CDR3 comprises 14 residues. V was cut by 8 bases and J by 0 bases, with 13 bases left in between. Per germline, CDR1 MNHEY and CDR2 SVGAGI. The CDR3 protein is CASQGGGSNYGYTF. The CDR3 DNA is TGTGCCAGCCAAGGTGGGGGGTCTAACTATGGCTACACCTTC.

This sequence joins TRBV9 and TRBJ2-3; 10 bases fit TRBD2. J was trimmed by 5 bases and V by 3 bases; bases with no gene match: 3. From germline, CDR1 is SGDLS and CDR2 YYNGEE. The CDR3 length is 14 residues. The CDR3, as DNA: TGTGCCAGCAGCGAGGGGACTAGCGTAGATACGCAGTATTTT. Amino acid sequence: CASSEGTSVDTQYF.